These 7 T cell receptor beta chains were all obtained from the same sample, sequenced in a study of sequential checkpoint blockade in melanoma. Treatment meaning: randomized to nivolumab then ipilimumab (arm A) or the reverse (arm B). Sequencing was performed with immunoSEQ multiplex PCR; in TCRdb, only in-frame clones are kept and a portion is missing. The sample has tens of thousands of clones; roughly 32% are singletons. This sample comprised tumor tissue (inferred from file names), obtained from a patient given nivolumab and ipilimumab in sequence. The receptors stem from a human donor with melanoma.

About this clone: One junction end disagrees with the germline gene, perhaps due to a read error. The chain has TRBV30 and TRBJ2-3; no clear D gene. The germline CDR1 and CDR2 sequences are GTSNPN and SVGIG (reference sequence). CDR3 length equals 12 residues. The DNA of the CDR3 is TGTGCCTGGAGTTTTACCGGGTCCCAACCGACTTTT. It is translated as CAWSFTGSQPTF.

This clone turned up a few times. The V and J genes are TRBV14 and TRBJ2-1, with a weak D call TRBD1 (5 bases). V lost 2 bases, J lost 2 bases, and 10 bases lay in between. CDR1 and CDR2 from the germline V gene are SGHDN and FVKESK. This CDR3 contains 15 residues. The CDR3 here is CASSQRQGTYNEQFF. The CDR3 DNA sequence: TGTGCCAGCAGCCAACGGCAGGGTACCTACAATGAGCAGTTCTTC.

CDR3 protein: CASSHRQSEGFHNSPLHF. Written as DNA, the CDR3 is TGTGCCAGCAGCCATAGACAGTCAGAGGGGTTCCATAATTCACCCCTCCACTTT. The genes are TRBV9 and TRBJ1-6; TRBD1 might be the D (5 bases). The CDR3 totals 18 residues. Per the germline V gene, CDR1 is SGDLS and CDR2 is YYNGEE. The V end was cut by 4 bases, the J end by 5 bases, with 22 bases between. Full variable domain (missing parts from reference TRBV9 and TRBJ1-6): DSGVTQTPKHLITATGQRVTLRCSPRSGDLSVYWYQQSLDQGLQFLIQYYNGEERAKGNILERFSAQQFPDLHSELNLSSLELGDSALYFCASSHRQSEGFHNSPLHFGNGTRLTVT.

V is TRBV11-3 and J is TRBJ1-5, with 9 bases lining up with TRBD1. The CDR3 sequence is 15 residues long. The germline CDR1 and CDR2 sequences are SGHNT and YENEEA. The V and J ends lost 2 bases and 4 bases, in that order; junction bases with no gene match: 3. CDR3 protein: CASSLRTGANQPQHF. The CDR3 region has the DNA TGTGCCAGCAGCTTAAGGACAGGGGCAAATCAGCCCCAGCATTTT.

Only a few counts were recorded for this clone. V usage is TRBV11-3 and J usage is TRBJ2-7; TRBD2 matches at 9 bases. V lost 2 bases, J lost 4 bases, and 6 bases stayed unmatched. The CDR3 contains 15 residues. Germline lookup yields CDR1 SGHNT and CDR2 YENEEA. DNA of the CDR3: TGTGCCAGCAGCTTAAGCGCTAGCGGGGCTTACGAGCAGTACTTC. Encoded protein: CASSLSASGAYEQYF.

The chain recombines TRBV19 with TRBJ1-2, with TRBD1 as a possible D gene (5 bases). Germline lookup yields CDR1 LNHDA and CDR2 SQIVND (reference sequence). The CDR3 length is 11 residues. V gave up 7 bases and J gave up 8 bases, with 11 bases separating them. The CDR3 is CASNRDEGYTF. The CDR3 DNA is TGTGCCAGTAACCGGGACGAGGGCTACACCTTC.

The gene calls are TRBV19 and TRBJ1-3; perhaps TRBD1 as D (6 bases). Germline lookup yields CDR1 LNHDA and CDR2 SQIVND (reference sequence). The CDR3 consists of 16 residues. V was cut by 1 base and J by 4 bases, with 14 bases left in between. In nucleotides, the CDR3 is TGTGCCAGTAGTATAGGCAGCAGGGGATCGGGAAACACCATATATTTT. The encoded protein is CASSIGSRGSGNTIYF.